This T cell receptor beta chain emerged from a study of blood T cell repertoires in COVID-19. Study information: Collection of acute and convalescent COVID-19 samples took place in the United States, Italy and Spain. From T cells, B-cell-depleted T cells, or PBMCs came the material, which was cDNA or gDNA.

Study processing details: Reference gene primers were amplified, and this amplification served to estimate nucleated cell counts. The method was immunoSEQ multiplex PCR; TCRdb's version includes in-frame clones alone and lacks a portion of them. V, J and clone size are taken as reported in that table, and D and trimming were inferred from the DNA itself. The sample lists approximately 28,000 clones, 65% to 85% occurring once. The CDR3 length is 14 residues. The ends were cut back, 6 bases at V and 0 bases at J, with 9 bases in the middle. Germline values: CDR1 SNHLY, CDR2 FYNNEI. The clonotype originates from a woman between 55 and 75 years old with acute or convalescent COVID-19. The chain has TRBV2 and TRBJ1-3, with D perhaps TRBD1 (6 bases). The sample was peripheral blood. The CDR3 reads CASRAGVSGNTIYF. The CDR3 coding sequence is TGTGCCAGCAGGGCAGGGGTCTCTGGAAACACCATATATTTT.